What follows describes a single T cell receptor beta chain. As yet, its antigen is unknown. Time point noted: cycle 4 day 1 (C4D1), after less than 7 weeks of nivolumab. There was relapse after autologous stem cell transplantation in every patient, and there was variation in brentuximab vedotin exposure. Reported best responses ranged across complete response, partial response or progressive disease. This sample is drawn from a study of PD-1 blockade in classical Hodgkin lymphoma. Study information: Administration of nivolumab to patients was at 3 mg/kg intravenously every 2 weeks. Overall study findings and caveats: Those starting nivolumab under 1 year post-ASCT were excluded. By C4D1, diversity of CD4+ TCRs had risen significantly, whereas that of CD8+ TCRs had not.

V was pared by 1 base and J by 0 bases, with 13 bases between. This CDR3 is 17 amino acids long. CDR1 and CDR2 from the germline V gene are SGHAT and FQNNGV. Clones were read by immunoSEQ multiplex PCR, and TCRdb kept only the in-frame ones, dropping some. There are tens of thousands of clones in the sample; nearly 90% occur only once, and roughly 8.7% lies in the top ten. The gene calls are TRBV11-2 and TRBJ1-3, with TRBD1 as a possible D gene (5 bases). The sample in question was peripheral blood mononuclear cells (PBMCs), obtained before the fourth cycle of nivolumab. The clonotype originates from a human donor with classical Hodgkin lymphoma. Written as DNA, the CDR3 is TGTGCCAGCAGCTTAGCCCCAGGGATATCCTCTGGAAACACCATATATTTT. Translation: CASSLAPGISSGNTIYF.